One sample yielded the 14 T cell receptor beta chains listed below, sequenced in a study of blood T cell repertoires in COVID-19. Here immunoSEQ multiplex PCR was the method, and the copy in TCRdb shows in-frame clones only, minus some. This table holds under 300,000 clones, approximately 83% found once. The sequencing input was peripheral blood. These receptors were collected from a human donor in a cohort sampled during active COVID-19.

CDR3 in DNA: TGTGCCGTATCGATCCTAGCGGGAGGGGACACCGGGGAGCTGTTTTTT. Translation gives CAVSILAGGDTGELFF. This chain connects TRBV7-9 to TRBJ2-2; 12 bases match TRBD2. The germline V gene encodes CDR1 SEHNR and CDR2 FQNEAQ (reference sequence). The CDR3 is made up of 16 amino acids. The junction had 10 bases not matched to a gene; V was cut back by 11 bases and J by 3 bases.

The genes are TRBV2 and TRBJ1-1, with 10 bases lining up with TRBD1. Trimming at V came to 7 bases and at J to 6 bases, leaving 8 bases not matched to a gene. Germline CDR1 and CDR2: SNHLY and FYNNEI. The CDR3 runs 14 residues. The CDR3 spells CASNSGQGVPEAFF. CDR3 bases: TGTGCCAGCAATAGCGGACAGGGGGTGCCTGAAGCTTTCTTT. The whole variable domain, remainder taken from reference TRBV2 and TRBJ1-1, is EPEVTQTPSHQVTQMGQEVILRCVPISNHLYFYWYRQILGQKVEFLVSFYNNEISEKSEIFDDQFSVERPDGSNFTLKIRSTKLEDSAMYFCASNSGQGVPEAFFGQGTRLTVV.

V gene TRBV7-6 combines with J gene TRBJ1-1; D is undetermined. V lost 4 bases to trimming and J lost 3 bases, with 6 bases between them. There are 12 residues in the CDR3. Germline V gene sequence: CDR1 SGHVS, CDR2 FNYEAQ. The CDR3 sequence: CASSYGDTEAFF. The CDR3 nucleotides are TGTGCCAGCAGCTACGGGGACACTGAAGCTTTCTTT.

The rearrangement links TRBV25-1 to TRBJ2-7; 11 bases line up with TRBD2. The CDR3 runs 16 residues. The ends lost 4 bases at V and 0 bases at J; junction bases unmatched: 5. Germline-derived CDR1 and CDR2 are MGHDK and SYGVNS. The CDR3 DNA is TGTGCCAGCAGTGGGGGACTAGCGGTAAGCTCCTACGAGCAGTACTTC. It yields the protein CASSGGLAVSSYEQYF.

V usage is TRBV5-4 and J usage is TRBJ2-7; 8 bases fit TRBD1. From germline, CDR1 is SGHNT and CDR2 YYREEE (reference sequence). The CDR3 contains 12 residues. With 4 bases clipped from V and 5 bases from J, the junction kept 2 bases outside the gene matches. CDR3 nucleotides: TGTGCCAGCAGCGGACAGGGTGACGAGCAGTACTTC. Protein product: CASSGQGDEQYF.

This clone was picked up a small number of times. The rearrangement uses TRBV5-4 and TRBJ1-4; possibly TRBD1 for D (5 bases). The germline CDR1 and CDR2 sequences are SGHNT and YYREEE (reference sequence). This CDR3 region has 14 residues. V lost 0 bases, J lost 8 bases, and 11 bases lay in between. CDR3 nucleotide sequence: TGTGCCAGCAGCTTGGAGGGGCGGAGCGAAAAACTGTTTTTT. Translated, it gives CASSLEGRSEKLFF.

This clone was picked up a small number of times. The rearrangement joins TRBV7-3 to TRBJ1-2, with D maybe TRBD1 (5 bases). V shed 2 bases and J shed 6 bases, with 10 bases lying between them. The CDR3 covers 13 residues. The germline CDR1 and CDR2 sequences are SGHTA and FQGTGA. CDR3 in DNA: TGTGCCAGCAGCTTACTCCCCAGGGATGGCTACACCTTC. Its protein product is CASSLLPRDGYTF. Together with reference TRBV7-3 and TRBJ1-2, the CDR3 gives the full variable domain: GAGVSQTPSNKVTEKGKYVELRCDPISGHTALYWYRQSLGQGPEFLIYFQGTGAADDSGLPNDRFFAVRPEGSVSTLKIQRTERGDSAVYLCASSLLPRDGYTFGSGTRLTVV.

V is TRBV28 and J is TRBJ1-2; 8 bases are shared with TRBD1. The CDR3 is 13 residues long. CDR1 MDHEN and CDR2 SYDVKM come from the germline V gene. V lost 5 bases, J lost 4 bases, and 3 bases stayed unmatched. The CDR3 is CASSLTGVYGYTF. Written as DNA, the CDR3 is TGTGCCAGCAGTCTGACAGGGGTCTATGGCTACACCTTC.

This sequence joins TRBV9 and TRBJ2-7; D perhaps matches TRBD2 (5 bases). The V end lost 2 bases, the J end lost 3 bases, and 12 bases lay between the germline ends. CDR1 is SGDLS, CDR2 YYNGEE, per germline. CDR3 size: 14 residues. This CDR3 reads CASSVNSENYEQYF. CDR3 in DNA: TGTGCCAGCAGCGTTAATAGCGAAAACTACGAGCAGTACTTC. The complete variable domain, with remaining parts taken from reference TRBV9 and TRBJ2-7, reads DSGVTQTPKHLITATGQRVTLRCSPRSGDLSVYWYQQSLDQGLQFLIQYYNGEERAKGNILERFSAQQFPDLHSELNLSSLELGDSALYFCASSVNSENYEQYFGPGTRLTVT.

This sequence joins TRBV5-6 and TRBJ2-7; 9 bases fit TRBD2. V lost 0 bases and J lost 6; bases outside the gene matches: 10. The V gene's germline CDR1 is SGHDT and CDR2 YYEEEE. The CDR3 has 16 amino acids. CDR3 region: CASSLGSSRLAVEQYF. CDR3 nucleotide sequence: TGTGCCAGCAGCTTGGGGTCCAGTAGACTAGCGGTCGAGCAGTACTTC. Using reference TRBV5-6 and TRBJ2-7 for the parts outside the CDR3, the full variable domain is DAGVTQSPTHLIKTRGQQVTLRCSPKSGHDTVSWYQQALGQGPQFIFQYYEEEERQRGNFPDRFSGHQFPNYSSELNVNALLLGDSALYLCASSLGSSRLAVEQYFGPGTRLTVT.

The J gene is TRBJ1-4, the V gene TRBV14; D may be TRBD1 (5 bases). V was trimmed by 1 base and J by 8 bases, leaving 17 bases between them. The CDR3 is 16 amino acids. Germline CDR1 SGHDN, CDR2 FVKESK. The CDR3 DNA reads as TGTGCCAGCAGCCAAGGTGGGGCACGCGTGGGGGAAAAACTGTTTTTT. It specifies CASSQGGARVGEKLFF.

The rearrangement joins TRBV7-9 to TRBJ2-7; 8 nucleotides align to TRBD2. The CDR3 covers 14 residues. Germline values: CDR1 SEHNR, CDR2 FQNEAQ (reference sequence). Trimming at V came to 0 bases and at J to 6 bases, leaving 4 bases not matched to a gene. The CDR3 here is CASSLAGTSREQYF. CDR3 DNA: TGTGCCAGCAGCTTAGCGGGGACTAGTCGCGAGCAGTACTTC.

The chain couples TRBV2 to TRBJ1-1; 7 nucleotides agree with TRBD1. V dropped 6 bases and J dropped 5; count of bases not matched to a gene: 9. CDR1 SNHLY and CDR2 FYNNEI come from the germline V gene. This CDR3 is 14 amino acids long. The CDR3 DNA follows: TGTGCCAGCAGCCCAAACCCAGGGGGGACTGAAGCTTTCTTT. Translating gives CASSPNPGGTEAFF.

The chain links TRBV16 to TRBJ1-6; D is undetermined. V was cut by 4 bases and J by 0 bases, with 13 bases left in between. Germline CDR1 KGHSY, CDR2 FQNENV. The CDR3 is 17 residues long. As DNA, the CDR3 is TGTGCCAGCAGCCGAACCACCGGTCCCTCCTATAATTCACCCCTCCACTTT. Residues: CASSRTTGPSYNSPLHF.